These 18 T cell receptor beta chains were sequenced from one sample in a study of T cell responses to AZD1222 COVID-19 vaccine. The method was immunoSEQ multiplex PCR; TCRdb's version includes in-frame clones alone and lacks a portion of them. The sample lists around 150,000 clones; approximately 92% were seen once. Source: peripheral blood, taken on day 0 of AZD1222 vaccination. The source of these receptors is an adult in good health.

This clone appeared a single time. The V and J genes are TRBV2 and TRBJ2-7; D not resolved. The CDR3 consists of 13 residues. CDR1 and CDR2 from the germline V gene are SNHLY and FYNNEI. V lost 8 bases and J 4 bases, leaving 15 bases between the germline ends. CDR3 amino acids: CASSVTVGYEQYF. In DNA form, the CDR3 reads TGTGCCAGCTCCGTCACGGTTGGGTACGAGCAGTACTTC.

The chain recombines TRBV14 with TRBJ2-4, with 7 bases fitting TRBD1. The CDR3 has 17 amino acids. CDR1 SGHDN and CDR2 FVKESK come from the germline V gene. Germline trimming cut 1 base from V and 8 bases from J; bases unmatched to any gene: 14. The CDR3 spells CASSQADIGQAWDIQYF. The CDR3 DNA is TGTGCCAGCAGCCAAGCTGATATTGGACAGGCCTGGGACATTCAGTACTTC. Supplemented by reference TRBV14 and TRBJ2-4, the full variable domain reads EAGVTQFPSHSVIEKGQTVTLRCDPISGHDNLYWYRRVMGKEIKFLLHFVKESKQDESGMPNNRFLAERTGGTYSTLKVQPAELEDSGVYFCASSQADIGQAWDIQYFGAGTRLSVL.

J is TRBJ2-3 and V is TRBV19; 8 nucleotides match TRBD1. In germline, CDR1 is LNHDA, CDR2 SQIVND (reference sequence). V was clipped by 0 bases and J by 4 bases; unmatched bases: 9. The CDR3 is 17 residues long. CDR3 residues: CASSIDITGGWSDTQYF. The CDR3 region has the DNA TGTGCCAGTAGTATAGACATTACAGGGGGTTGGTCAGATACGCAGTATTTT.

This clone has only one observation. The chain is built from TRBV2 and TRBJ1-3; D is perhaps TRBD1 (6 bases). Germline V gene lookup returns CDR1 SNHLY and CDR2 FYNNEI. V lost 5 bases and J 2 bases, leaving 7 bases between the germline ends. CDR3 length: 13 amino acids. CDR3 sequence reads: CASSRGPGNTIYF. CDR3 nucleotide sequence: TGTGCCAGCAGTCGGGGGCCTGGAAACACCATATATTTT. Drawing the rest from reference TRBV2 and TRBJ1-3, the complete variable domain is EPEVTQTPSHQVTQMGQEVILRCVPISNHLYFYWYRQILGQKVEFLVSFYNNEISEKSEIFDDQFSVERPDGSNFTLKIRSTKLEDSAMYFCASSRGPGNTIYFGEGSWLTVV.

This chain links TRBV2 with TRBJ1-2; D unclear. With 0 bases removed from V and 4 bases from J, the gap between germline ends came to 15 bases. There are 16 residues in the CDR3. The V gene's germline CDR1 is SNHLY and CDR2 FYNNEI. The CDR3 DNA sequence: TGTGCCAGCAGTGAAGCCGGGCAGGTGACGCTCTATGGCTACACCTTC. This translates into CASSEAGQVTLYGYTF.

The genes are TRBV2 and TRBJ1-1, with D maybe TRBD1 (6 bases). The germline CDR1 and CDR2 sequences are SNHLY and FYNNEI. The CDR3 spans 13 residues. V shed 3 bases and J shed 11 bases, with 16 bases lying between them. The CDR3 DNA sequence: TGTGCCAGCAGTGATCCAAGGGGGGTTTTGGCTTTCTTT. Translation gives CASSDPRGVLAFF.

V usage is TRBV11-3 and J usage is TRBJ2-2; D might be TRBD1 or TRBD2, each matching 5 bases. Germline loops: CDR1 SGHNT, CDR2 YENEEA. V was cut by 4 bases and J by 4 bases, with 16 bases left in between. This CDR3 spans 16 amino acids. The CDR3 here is CASSSRKGTGTGELFF. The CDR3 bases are TGTGCCAGCAGCTCTCGGAAGGGGACGGGCACCGGGGAGCTGTTTTTT. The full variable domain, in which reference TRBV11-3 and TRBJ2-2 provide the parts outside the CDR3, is EAGVVQSPRYKIIEKKQPVAFWCNPISGHNTLYWYLQNLGQGPELLIRYENEEAVDDSQLPKDRFSAERLKGVDSTLKIQPAELGDSAVYLCASSSRKGTGTGELFFGEGSRLTVL.

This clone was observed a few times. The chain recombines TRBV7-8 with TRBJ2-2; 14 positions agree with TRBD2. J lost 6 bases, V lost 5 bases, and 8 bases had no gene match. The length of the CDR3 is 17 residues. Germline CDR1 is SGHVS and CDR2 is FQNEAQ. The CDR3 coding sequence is TGTGCCAGCAGCACGACTAGCGGGAGGGCCATCCCCGGGGAGCTGTTTTTT. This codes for CASSTTSGRAIPGELFF.

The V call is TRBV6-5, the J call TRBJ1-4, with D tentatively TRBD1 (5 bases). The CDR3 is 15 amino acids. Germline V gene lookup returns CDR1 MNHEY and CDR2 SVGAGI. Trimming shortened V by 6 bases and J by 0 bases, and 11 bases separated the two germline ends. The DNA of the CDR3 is TGTGCCAGCAGCGGGGTGACAGCAACTAATGAAAAACTGTTTTTT. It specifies CASSGVTATNEKLFF.

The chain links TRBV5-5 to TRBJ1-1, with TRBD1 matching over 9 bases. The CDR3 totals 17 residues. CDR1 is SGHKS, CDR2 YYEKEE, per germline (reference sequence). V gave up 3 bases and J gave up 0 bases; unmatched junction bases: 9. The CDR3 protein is CASSSPGQGLMNTEAFF. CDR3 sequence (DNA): TGTGCCAGCAGCTCACCGGGACAGGGTTTAATGAACACTGAAGCTTTCTTT. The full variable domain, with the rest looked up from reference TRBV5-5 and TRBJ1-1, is DAGVTQSPTHLIKTRGQQVTLRCSPISGHKSVSWYQQVLGQGPQFIFQYYEKEERGRGNFPDRFSARQFPNYSSELNVNALLLGDSALYLCASSSPGQGLMNTEAFFGQGTRLTVV.

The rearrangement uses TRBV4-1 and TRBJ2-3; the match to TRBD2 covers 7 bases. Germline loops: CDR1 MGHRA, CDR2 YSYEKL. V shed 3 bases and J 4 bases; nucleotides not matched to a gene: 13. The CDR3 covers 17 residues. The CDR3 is CASSQGPGTGGADTQYF. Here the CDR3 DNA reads TGCGCCAGCAGCCAGGGTCCGGGAACGGGAGGTGCAGATACGCAGTATTTT.

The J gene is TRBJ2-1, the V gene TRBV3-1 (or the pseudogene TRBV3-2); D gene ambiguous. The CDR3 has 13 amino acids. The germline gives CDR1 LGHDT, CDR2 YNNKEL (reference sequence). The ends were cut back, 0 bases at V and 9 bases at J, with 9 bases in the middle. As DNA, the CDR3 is TGTGCCAGCAGCCAAGAATGGGGTAGTGAGCAGTTCTTC. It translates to CASSQEWGSEQFF.

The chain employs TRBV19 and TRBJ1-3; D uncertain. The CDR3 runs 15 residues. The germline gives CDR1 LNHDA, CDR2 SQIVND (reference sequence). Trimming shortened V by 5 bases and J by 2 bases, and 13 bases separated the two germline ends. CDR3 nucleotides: TGTGCCAGTAGTCTACGCCAACTTACTGGAAACACCATATATTTT. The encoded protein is CASSLRQLTGNTIYF.

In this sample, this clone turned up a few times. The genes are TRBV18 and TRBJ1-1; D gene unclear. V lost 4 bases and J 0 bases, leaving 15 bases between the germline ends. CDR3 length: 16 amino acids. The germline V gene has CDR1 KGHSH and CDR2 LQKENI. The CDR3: CASSQNAPAVNTEAFF. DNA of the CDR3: TGTGCCAGCTCACAGAACGCCCCGGCGGTGAACACTGAAGCTTTCTTT.

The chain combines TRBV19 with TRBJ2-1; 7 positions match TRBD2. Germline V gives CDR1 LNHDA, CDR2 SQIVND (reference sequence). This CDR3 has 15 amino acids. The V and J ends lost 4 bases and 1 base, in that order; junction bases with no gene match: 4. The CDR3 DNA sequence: TGTGCCAGTAGTACTAGCGGTCCTTCCTACAATGAGCAGTTCTTC. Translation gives CASSTSGPSYNEQFF.

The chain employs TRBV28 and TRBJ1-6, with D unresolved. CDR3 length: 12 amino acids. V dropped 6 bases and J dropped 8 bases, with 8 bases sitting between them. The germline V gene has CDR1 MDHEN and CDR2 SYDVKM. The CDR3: CASRVVDSPLHF. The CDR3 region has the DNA TGTGCCAGCAGAGTAGTGGATTCACCCCTCCACTTT.

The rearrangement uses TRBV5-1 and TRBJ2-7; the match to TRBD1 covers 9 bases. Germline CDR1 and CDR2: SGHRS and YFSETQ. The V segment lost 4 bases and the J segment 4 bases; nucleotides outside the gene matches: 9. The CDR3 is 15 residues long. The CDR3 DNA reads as TGCGCCAGCAGCATATCTTCGGGACAGGGTTACGAGCAGTACTTC. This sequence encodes CASSISSGQGYEQYF.

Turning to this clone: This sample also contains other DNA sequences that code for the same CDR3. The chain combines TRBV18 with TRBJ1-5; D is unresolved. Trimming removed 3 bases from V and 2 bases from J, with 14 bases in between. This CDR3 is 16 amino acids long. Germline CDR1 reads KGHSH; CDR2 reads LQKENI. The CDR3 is CASSPDETTGNQPQHF. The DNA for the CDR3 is TGTGCCAGCTCACCCGACGAAACCACAGGCAATCAGCCCCAGCATTTT.